This T cell receptor beta chain was identified in a study of T cell changes during pregnancy in multiple sclerosis. Data came from immunoSEQ multiplex PCR; TCRdb stores just in-frame clones and leaves some out. The table has about 48,000 clones, about nine tenths seen once. Per the germline V gene, CDR1 is SGHTA and CDR2 is FQGTGA. The CDR3 is 16 amino acids. J was trimmed by 6 bases and V by 4 bases; bases with no gene match: 7. The chain employs TRBV7-3 and TRBJ2-2, with 11 bases that match TRBD1. This sample comprised CD4+ T cells from peripheral blood mononuclear cells, obtained in the second trimester of pregnancy. The sequence came from a female donor with multiple sclerosis, enrolled in a pregnancy study. The CDR3 is CASSSKPGQGAGELFF. DNA of the CDR3: TGTGCCAGCAGCTCAAAACCGGGACAGGGGGCCGGGGAGCTGTTTTTT. Supplemented by reference TRBV7-3 and TRBJ2-2, the full variable domain reads GAGVSQTPSNKVTEKGKYVELRCDPISGHTALYWYRQSLGQGPEFLIYFQGTGAADDSGLPNDRFFAVRPEGSVSTLKIQRTERGDSAVYLCASSSKPGQGAGELFFGEGSRLTVL.